Following are 25 T cell receptor beta chains from one sample sequenced in a study of cytomegalovirus exposure and HLA in healthy donors. The PCR ran on 60 Vbeta and 13 Jbeta primers. The protocol was immunoSEQ multiplex PCR, while the TCRdb copy is restricted to in-frame clones and leaves out a portion. The repertoire consists of fewer than 200,000 clones, with about 77% occurring once and the leading ten covering over 0.95%. The sample was PBMCs. These receptor sequences come from a woman aged 45-60 years in good health and CMV-seronegative.

This clone was detected only once. V and J are TRBV7-8 and TRBJ1-5; 12 bases are a match to TRBD1. Per germline, CDR1 SGHVS and CDR2 FQNEAQ. The length of the CDR3 is 14 residues. With 8 bases clipped from V and 7 bases from J, the junction kept 6 bases outside the gene matches. The CDR3 DNA follows: TGTGCCAGCGGGGGACAGGGGGCCGGACAGCCCCAGCATTTT. Protein: CASGGQGAGQPQHF.

This clone is a singleton in its sample. V and J are TRBV6-6 and TRBJ1-5, with D possibly matching TRBD1 (5 bases). The length of the CDR3 is 13 residues. The germline V and J ends were trimmed by 7 bases and 6 bases, with 13 bases remaining between them. Germline CDR1 reads MNHNY; CDR2 reads SVGAGI (reference sequence). The CDR3: CASTDRGAQPQHF. In DNA, the CDR3 is TGTGCCAGCACCGACAGAGGCGCTCAGCCCCAGCATTTT.

The chain joins TRBV27 to TRBJ2-1; 7 nucleotides match TRBD1. Germline CDR1 MNHEY, CDR2 SMNVEV (reference sequence). V lost 4 bases to trimming and J lost 8 bases; unmatched junction nucleotides: 14. The CDR3 is 16 amino acids. CDR3 loop: CASSYTGVSRGHEQFF. CDR3 coding DNA: TGTGCCAGCAGTTATACAGGGGTTAGTAGAGGCCATGAGCAGTTCTTC.

The rearrangement joins TRBV7-2 to TRBJ2-5, with 10 bases matching TRBD1. Germline CDR1 reads SGHTA; CDR2 reads FQGNSA. Trimming cost V 5 bases and J 7 bases; bases outside gene matches: 7. This CDR3 has 14 amino acids. CDR3 protein: CASSTGQGYATQYF. The CDR3 DNA follows: TGTGCCAGCAGCACGGGACAGGGGTACGCGACCCAGTACTTC.

This clone was counted between two and nine times. J is TRBJ1-1 and V is TRBV28; D ambiguous. Germline CDR1 MDHEN, CDR2 SYDVKM. This CDR3 spans 12 amino acids. Trimming took off 6 bases at V and 1 base at J, with 6 bases between the two ends. The CDR3 DNA reads TGTGCCAGCAGGGTGAGGAACACTGAAGCTTTCTTT. This codes for CASRVRNTEAFF.

The gene calls are TRBV6-5 and TRBJ2-1; possibly TRBD2 for D (6 bases). CDR3 length: 15 amino acids. The germline V gene encodes CDR1 MNHEY and CDR2 SVGAGI. Between the trimmed V and J ends, which lost 2 bases and 6 bases, there was a span of 14 bases. CDR3 region: CASSYNILASNEQFF. Written as DNA, the CDR3 is TGTGCCAGCAGTTACAATATACTAGCTTCCAATGAGCAGTTCTTC.

This clone has just a few counts. The V gene is TRBV28, the J gene TRBJ1-2; D remains ambiguous. The ends were cut back, 1 base at V and 4 bases at J, with 10 bases in the middle. Per germline, CDR1 MDHEN and CDR2 SYDVKM. The CDR3 covers 14 residues. The CDR3 DNA is TGTGCCAGCAGTTTATTTGGGCAACTCTATGGCTACACCTTC. Its protein is CASSLFGQLYGYTF.

This clone appeared a few times. CDR3 residues: CASSIAVAGVYQPQHF. In nucleotides, the CDR3 is TGTGCCAGTAGTATAGCCGTGGCAGGGGTTTATCAGCCCCAGCATTTT. V gene TRBV19 combines with J gene TRBJ1-5, with D possibly TRBD1 on 6 matching bases. There are 16 residues in the CDR3. CDR1 is LNHDA, CDR2 SQIVND, per germline (reference sequence). Trimming shortened V by 1 base and J by 5 bases, and 15 bases separated the two germline ends.

The genes are TRBV5-1 and TRBJ2-5; TRBD1 agrees at 10 bases. The CDR3 consists of 15 residues. V lost 0 bases, J lost 2 bases, and 1 base stayed unmatched. Germline lookup yields CDR1 SGHRS and CDR2 YFSETQ. CDR3 DNA sequence: TGCGCCAGCAGCTTGGGGACAGGGGGACAAGAGACCCAGTACTTC. This codes for CASSLGTGGQETQYF.

This clone has more than one count but fewer than ten. The J gene is TRBJ2-7, the V gene TRBV25-1; D uncertain. Between the trimmed V and J ends, which lost 4 bases and 2 bases, there was a span of 6 bases. The CDR3 loop spans 12 amino acids. Germline V gives CDR1 MGHDK, CDR2 SYGVNS. CDR3 nucleotide sequence: TGTGCCAGCAGTGCTGGAGCCTACGAGCAGTACTTC. Its protein product is CASSAGAYEQYF.

The rearrangement links TRBV11-3 to TRBJ2-1; TRBD1 agrees at 9 bases. Germline trimming cut 0 bases from V and 7 bases from J; bases unmatched to any gene: 4. The CDR3 is 15 amino acids. CDR1 and CDR2 (germline): SGHNT, YENEEA. The CDR3 loop is CASSLDGQGWNEQFF. The DNA for the CDR3 is TGTGCCAGCAGCTTAGATGGACAGGGGTGGAATGAGCAGTTCTTC.

The V and J genes are TRBV7-2 and TRBJ1-1; D uncertain. The CDR3 loop spans 13 amino acids. Germline lookup yields CDR1 SGHTA and CDR2 FQGNSA. Deletions cut 5 bases from V and 4 bases from J, with 11 bases between. The CDR3 loop reads CASSVRGSTEAFF. DNA of the CDR3: TGTGCCAGCAGCGTTCGGGGATCCACTGAAGCTTTCTTT.

The V and J genes are TRBV28 and TRBJ2-5; D not certain. The end of the DNA aligns better with TRBJ2-7, so the J call may be wrong. Germline V gives CDR1 MDHEN, CDR2 SYDVKM. This CDR3 region has 12 residues. The CDR3 spells CASRFSSYEQYF. CDR3 coding DNA: TGTGCCAGCCGATTTAGCTCCTACGAGCAGTACTTC.

CDR3 coding DNA: TGCGCCAGCAGCCCCGGCAGGACAGGGTTTATTTTGGGTGGAAACACCATATATTTT. Residues: CASSPGRTGFILGGNTIYF. This rearrangement joins TRBV4-1 to TRBJ1-3, with TRBD1 matching 8 bases. The CDR3 runs to 19 residues. Germline lookup yields CDR1 MGHRA and CDR2 YSYEKL. Trimming took 4 bases from V and 3 from J; bases not matched to a gene: 17.

This clone was detected only once. This chain joins TRBV4-1 and TRBJ1-5; TRBD1 aligns across 8 bases. The CDR3 totals 16 residues. Germline CDR1 and CDR2: MGHRA and YSYEKL. With V trimmed by 5 bases and J by 0 bases, 6 bases remained unmatched. CDR3 in amino acids: CASSDVDRGSNQPQHF. Written as DNA, the CDR3 is TGCGCCAGCAGCGATGTCGACAGGGGTAGCAATCAGCCCCAGCATTTT.

The V and J genes are TRBV27 and TRBJ1-5; TRBD1 agrees at 9 bases. With V trimmed by 5 bases and J by 6 bases, 14 bases remained unmatched. Looked up from germline, CDR1 is MNHEY and CDR2 is SMNVEV (reference sequence). The CDR3 is 17 amino acids. The CDR3 spells CASSHGPGQGSGQPQHF. The CDR3 bases are TGTGCCAGCAGTCATGGACCGGGACAGGGAAGCGGTCAGCCCCAGCATTTT.

V is TRBV2 and J is TRBJ2-1; D gene uncertain. CDR3 length: 14 residues. Germline V lookup: CDR1 SNHLY, CDR2 FYNNEI. V lost 7 bases to trimming and J lost 5 bases, with 15 bases between them. The CDR3 sequence: CASKRGRSNNEQFF. CDR3 sequence (DNA): TGTGCCAGCAAGAGAGGCCGCTCTAACAATGAGCAGTTCTTC.

The chain carries TRBV18 and TRBJ1-3; D may be TRBD1 (6 bases). This CDR3 region has 14 residues. V lost 3 bases and J lost 0, with 6 bases in between. In germline, CDR1 is KGHSH, CDR2 LQKENI. CDR3 amino acids: CASSPGASGNTIYF. CDR3 bases: TGTGCCAGCTCACCGGGGGCCTCTGGAAACACCATATATTTT.

J is TRBJ1-2 and V is TRBV5-1; D possibly corresponds to TRBD1 (5 bases). Per the germline V gene, CDR1 is SGHRS and CDR2 is YFSETQ. CDR3 size: 16 residues. V shed 5 bases and J shed 1 base, with 18 bases lying between them. The CDR3: CASRQGELGGNYGYTF. Written as DNA, the CDR3 is TGCGCCAGCAGGCAGGGTGAACTCGGGGGTAACTATGGCTACACCTTC.

This clone was seen a few times. The chain carries TRBV4-3 and TRBJ2-3, with D possibly being TRBD1 (6 bases). In germline, CDR1 is LGHNA, CDR2 YSLEER. The V end lost 1 base, the J end lost 8 bases, and 25 bases lay between the germline ends. This CDR3 region has 18 residues. The DNA for the CDR3 is TGCGCCAGCAGCCAAGGGAATGGTGGGGGACAAAAGACGTTTACGCAGTATTTT. Translated, it gives CASSQGNGGGQKTFTQYF.

This clone was seen more than once but under ten times. The chain joins TRBV6-4 to TRBJ2-1; TRBD1 might be the D (6 bases). Per the germline V gene, CDR1 is MRHNA and CDR2 is SNTAGT. CDR3 size: 14 residues. Trimming took 5 bases from V and 4 from J, leaving 12 bases between them. The CDR3 nucleotides are TGTGCCAGCAGTCCAGCCAGGGGATACAATGAGCAGTTCTTC. Translation gives CASSPARGYNEQFF.

This chain connects TRBV9 to TRBJ2-1; 9 positions agree with TRBD2. The V gene end was trimmed by 6 bases and the J gene end by 6 bases; junction bases not matched to a gene: 7. The V gene's germline CDR1 is SGDLS and CDR2 YYNGEE. The CDR3 covers 14 residues. CDR3 loop: CASTRAGGPNEQFF. CDR3 DNA sequence: TGTGCCAGCACCCGAGCGGGGGGCCCCAATGAGCAGTTCTTC.

This clone has only a few counts. The chain recombines TRBV7-2 with TRBJ1-1; no definite D call. Per the germline V gene, CDR1 is SGHTA and CDR2 is FQGNSA. This CDR3 contains 11 residues. Trimming shortened V by 2 bases and J by 6 bases, and 4 bases separated the two germline ends. As DNA, the CDR3 is TGTGCCAGCAGCTTATATGCTGAAGCTTTCTTT. Its protein is CASSLYAEAFF.

The chain has TRBV6-1 and TRBJ2-1, with 11 positions matching TRBD2. This CDR3 is built from 15 residues. Germline lookup yields CDR1 MNHNS and CDR2 SASEGT. V gave up 6 bases and J gave up 8 bases; unmatched junction bases: 9. CDR3 DNA: TGTGCCAGCAGGAACCCGGGACTAGCGGTTCATGAGCAGTTCTTC. Translated, it gives CASRNPGLAVHEQFF.

The V gene is TRBV28, the J gene TRBJ1-4; the D is unclear. Trimming took off 9 bases at V and 8 bases at J, with 31 bases between the two ends. The length of the CDR3 is 18 residues. Germline-derived CDR1 and CDR2 are MDHEN and SYDVKM. This chain's CDR3 is CASISKRWAEGGSEKLFF. The CDR3 nucleotides are TGTGCCAGTATATCGAAACGGTGGGCGGAGGGCGGAAGCGAAAAACTGTTTTTT.